This T cell receptor (beta chain) was identified during a study of beta chain features in type 1 diabetes. The CDR3 totals 14 residues. Findings and caveats of the study: There was a moderate but significant shortening of TCRB CDR3s in all four CD4+ subsets of Type 1 diabetes patients. Insertions at VDJ junctions were less frequent in type 1 diabetes patients. These patients also deleted more nucleotides at the same junctions.

With regard to this clone: The antigen remains undetermined.

Expressed TCRB transcripts were sequenced because the isolated RNA had all been reverse transcribed beforehand. Method: immunoSEQ multiplex PCR; TCRdb's copy keeps in-frame clones and lacks some. The sample contains about 370,000 clones, around 16% of which appear only once. This TCR was sampled from a woman in her late teens or twenties in good health. The sequenced sample was naive CD4+ T cells from blood. The chain links TRBV1 to TRBJ2-3; the table's D call, TRBD1, was not checked against the DNA. TRBV1 is flagged as a pseudogene. This chain's CDR3 is CTSFPRGSTDTQYF. The CDR3 DNA reads TGCACCAGCTTCCCTAGGGGAAGCACAGATACGCAGTATTTT.